This T cell receptor beta chain comes out of a study of blood T cell repertoires in COVID-19. Study background: The study drew acute and convalescent COVID-19 samples from the United States, Italy and Spain.

Seattle's enrolled individuals joined amid active infection and were then monitored longitudinally. Sequencing used immunoSEQ multiplex PCR; TCRdb keeps in-frame clones, though not all of them. The sample consists of about 430,000 clones, about 87% of them appearing once. CDR3 length: 17 residues. J gave up 2 bases and V 0 bases, and 9 bases lay outside the gene matches. Germline V lookup: CDR1 SGHNT, CDR2 YYREEE (reference sequence). The sample taken for sequencing was peripheral blood. The TCR was taken from a man between 18 and 35 years old with COVID-19, enrolled during active disease. The chain combines TRBV5-4 with TRBJ2-7; the match to TRBD2 covers 9 bases. Here the CDR3 DNA reads TGTGCCAGCAGCTTGGTGACGGCTAGCGGGGCCACCTACGAGCAGTACTTC. This gives the protein CASSLVTASGATYEQYF.